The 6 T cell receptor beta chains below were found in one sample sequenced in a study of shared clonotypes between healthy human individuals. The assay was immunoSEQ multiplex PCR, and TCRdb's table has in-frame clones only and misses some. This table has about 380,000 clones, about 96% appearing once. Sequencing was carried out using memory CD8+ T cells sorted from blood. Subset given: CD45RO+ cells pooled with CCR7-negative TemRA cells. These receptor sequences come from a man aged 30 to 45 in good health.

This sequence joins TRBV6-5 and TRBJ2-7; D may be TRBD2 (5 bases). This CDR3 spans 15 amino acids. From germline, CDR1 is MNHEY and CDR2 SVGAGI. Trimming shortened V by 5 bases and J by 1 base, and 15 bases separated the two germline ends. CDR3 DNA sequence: TGTGCCAGCAGTGGCTATTACGGGGAATCCTACGAGCAGTACTTC. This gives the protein CASSGYYGESYEQYF.

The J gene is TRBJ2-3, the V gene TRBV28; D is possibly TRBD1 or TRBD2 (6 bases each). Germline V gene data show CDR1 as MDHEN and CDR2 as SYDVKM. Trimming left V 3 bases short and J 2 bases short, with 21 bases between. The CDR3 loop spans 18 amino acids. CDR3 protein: CASSLYPGALPPTDTQYF. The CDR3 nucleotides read TGTGCCAGCAGTTTGTATCCGGGGGCCCTCCCCCCCACAGATACGCAGTATTTT.

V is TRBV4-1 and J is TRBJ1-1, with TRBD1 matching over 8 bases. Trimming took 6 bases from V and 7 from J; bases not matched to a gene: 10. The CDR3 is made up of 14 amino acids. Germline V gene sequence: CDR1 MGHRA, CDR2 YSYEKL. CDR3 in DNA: TGCGCCAGCAGTCTTTTACAGGGGGTTGGTGAAGCTTTCTTT. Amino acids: CASSLLQGVGEAFF.

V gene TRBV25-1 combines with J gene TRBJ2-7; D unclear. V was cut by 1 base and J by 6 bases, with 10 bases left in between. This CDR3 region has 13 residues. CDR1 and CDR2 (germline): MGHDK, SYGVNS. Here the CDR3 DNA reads TGTGCCAGCAGTGAATTGGTGATTTCCGAGCAGTACTTC. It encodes CASSELVISEQYF.

The CDR3 coding sequence is TGTGCCAGCAGCTTAGCGAGGAACACTGAAGCTTTCTTT. It codes for CASSLARNTEAFF. The chain uses TRBV7-3 and TRBJ1-1, with D unclear. Germline V gene data show CDR1 as SGHTA and CDR2 as FQGTGA. The CDR3 totals 13 residues. V shed 2 bases and J shed 1 base, with 5 bases lying between them.

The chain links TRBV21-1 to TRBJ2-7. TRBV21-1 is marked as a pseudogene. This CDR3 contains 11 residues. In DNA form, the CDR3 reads TGTGCCAGCAGCGCCCCCTACGAGCAGTACTTC. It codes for CASSAPYEQYF.